This T cell receptor beta chain was identified during a study of cytomegalovirus exposure and HLA in healthy donors. Findings and caveats of the study: The productive fraction for most TCR beta V segments was about 87% or about 30% in an earlier analysis. An apparent linkage of common viral pathogens to several of the most significant clusters emerged in a later analysis. CMV serostatus was the sole immune exposure data available.

On this clone: Its antigen is currently unknown.

Researchers ran the PCR with 60 Vbeta and 13 Jbeta primers. Under the authors' procedure: Later, an analysis found about 83 million unique TCR beta chains, and around 10 million of these were shared. Measured with immunoSEQ multiplex PCR; TCRdb has only the in-frame clones, and not every one. Clone size and V and J calls were adopted from that table, with D and trimming inferred from the DNA. The data hold tens of thousands of clones, with about 77% observed a single time. This CDR3 is built from 16 residues. CDR1 and CDR2 (germline): MNHEY, SMNVEV (reference sequence). Trimming left V 0 bases short and J 0 bases short, with 9 bases between.

This receptor was obtained from a man aged 30 to 45 in good health and CMV-seropositive. Sequences were obtained from PBMCs. The V call is TRBV27, the J call TRBJ1-5, with D tentatively TRBD1 (6 bases). The CDR3 protein is CASSLSRGYSNQPQHF. The CDR3 DNA reads as TGTGCCAGCAGTTTATCAAGGGGGTATAGCAATCAGCCCCAGCATTTT.